This paragraph covers one T cell receptor beta chain sequence. A junction end diverges from the germline sequence, so it may reflect a read error. Only in-frame clones appear in the TCRdb table, and some are missing; sequencing was by immunoSEQ multiplex PCR. The top ten clones hold around a tenth of a sample with some 100,000 clones, approximately 89% of them seen once. The data stem from a study of blood T cell repertoires in COVID-19. This CDR3 comprises 13 residues. Germline assignment: CDR1 LNHDA and CDR2 SQIVND (reference sequence). Sequencing was performed on peripheral blood. The clonotype originates from a man between 45 and 60 years old with acute or convalescent COVID-19. The chain links TRBV19 to TRBJ1-6, with no clear D. The CDR3 loop reads CASSPLHDSPLHF. For the CDR3, the DNA is TGTGCCAGTAGTCCACTTCACGATTCACCCCTCCATTTT.